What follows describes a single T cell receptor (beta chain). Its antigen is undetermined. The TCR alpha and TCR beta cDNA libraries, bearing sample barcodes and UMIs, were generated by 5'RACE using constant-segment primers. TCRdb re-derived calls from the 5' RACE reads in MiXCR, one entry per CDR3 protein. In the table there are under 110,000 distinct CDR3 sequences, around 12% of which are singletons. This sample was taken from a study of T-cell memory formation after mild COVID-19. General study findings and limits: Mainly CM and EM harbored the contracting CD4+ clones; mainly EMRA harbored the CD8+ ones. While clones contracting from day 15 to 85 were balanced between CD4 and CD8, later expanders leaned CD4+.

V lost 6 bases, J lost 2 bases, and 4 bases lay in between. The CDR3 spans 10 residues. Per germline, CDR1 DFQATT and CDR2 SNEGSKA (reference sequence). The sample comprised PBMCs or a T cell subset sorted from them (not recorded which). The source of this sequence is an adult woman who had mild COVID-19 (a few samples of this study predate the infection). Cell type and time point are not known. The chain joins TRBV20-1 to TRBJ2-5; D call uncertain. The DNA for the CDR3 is TGCAGTGCCGATCAAGAGACCCAGTACTTC. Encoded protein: CSADQETQYF.